The clone carrying this T cell receptor (beta chain) occurred a few times. The antigen is not known. One end of the junction varies from germline; a read error may be responsible. This sample was taken from a study of early T cells in non-severe SARS-CoV-2 infection. Looking at the study overall: The sequenced material was bulk RNA from unsorted whole blood, and its chains were unpaired.

The CDR3 is 15 residues long. The V gene's germline CDR1 is LGHNA and CDR2 YSLEER. Study-level findings and limits: VDJdb matching skewed toward anti-spike CD8 responses, missing private and CD4 specificities.

Researchers attached unique molecular identifiers to individual cDNA molecules. One entry per CDR3 protein, called by TCRdb with MiXCR from the 5' RACE reads. The sample yields tens of thousands of distinct CDR3 sequences, approximately 5.8% seen once. Sequenced sample: whole blood. This chain uses TRBV4-3 with TRBJ1-1; D call uncertain. The sequence was collected from an adult who was a healthcare worker with PCR-confirmed SARS-CoV-2 infection or an uninfected control (not recorded which). The CDR3 coding sequence is TGCGCCAGCAGCCAAGGGGTCCGGATGAACACTGAAGTTTTCTTT. This gives the protein CASSQGVRMNTEVFF.